This is a list of T cell receptor beta chains from one sample in a study of cytomegalovirus exposure and HLA in healthy donors. TCRdb's copy holds only in-frame clones and misses some; the assay was immunoSEQ multiplex PCR. This sample's clone table lists 85,000 to 110,000 clones. The sample taken for sequencing was PBMCs. The receptor set was obtained from a man aged 40-50 years in good health and CMV-seronegative. Each CDR3 is given with its conserved first and last residue. The D gene is left open where the match is weak.

TRBD2	TRBV7-6	TRBJ2-3	TGTGCCAGCAGCCTCGGTCTGCGGGGGGACACAGATACGCAGTATTTT	CASSLGLRGDTDTQYF
TRBD1	TRBV30	TRBJ1-1	TGTGCCCGTCAGGGGGCCGGCACTGAAGCTTTCTTT	CARQGAGTEAFF
NA	TRBV6-6	TRBJ2-7	TGTGCCAGCAGTCAGATGGGAGGGGGCGAGCAGTACTTC	CASSQMGGGEQYF
TRBD1	TRBV5-8	TRBJ2-1	TGTGCCAGCAGCTCTAAGGGGGCCCCCTACAATGAGCAGTTCTTC	CASSSKGAPYNEQFF
TRBD2	TRBV7-6	TRBJ2-3	TGTGCCAGCAGCTTAGAGGCGGGGGGAAGCACAGATACGCAGTATTTT	CASSLEAGGSTDTQYF
NA	TRBV7-9	TRBJ2-5	TGTGCCAGCAGCACGATATGGCGGGAAAAAGAGACCCAGTACTTC	CASSTIWREKETQYF
NA	TRBV18	TRBJ2-3	TGTGCCAGCTCACCTAAATACTCTAGCACAGATACGCAGTATTTT	CASSPKYSSTDTQYF
NA	TRBV19	TRBJ1-4	TGTGCCAGTAGTGCAAGAGGAACAACTAATGAAAAACTGTTTTTT	CASSARGTTNEKLFF
NA	TRBV4-3	TRBJ1-1	TGCGCCAGCAGCCCAGGACAGTTCGAAGCCACTGAAGCTTTCTTT	CASSPGQFEATEAFF
TRBD1	TRBV4-1	TRBJ1-2	TGCGCCAGCAGCCAAGATAGTCGCCCGGACAGGGGGGGGTATGGCTACACCTTC	CASSQDSRPDRGGYGYTF
TRBD2	TRBV18	TRBJ2-3	TGTGCCAGCTCACCCCCCTCTACTAGCGGCACAGATACGCAGTATTTT	CASSPPSTSGTDTQYF
NA	TRBV19	TRBJ1-3	TGTGCCAGTAGTATCGGAACAGTTGGAAACACCATATATTTT	CASSIGTVGNTIYF
NA	TRBV27	TRBJ2-5	TGTGCCAGCAAAAAGGCAGGGAGGGAGACCCAGTACTTC	CASKKAGRETQYF
NA	TRBV14	TRBJ1-1	TGTGCCAGCAGCCGCAGGGCCCCAATGAACACTGAAGCTTTCTTT	CASSRRAPMNTEAFF
TRBD1	TRBV5-6	TRBJ2-6	TGTGCCAGCAGTCGAACAGGGGACTCTGGGGCCAACGTCCTGACTTTC	CASSRTGDSGANVLTF
NA	TRBV7-2	TRBJ2-5	TGTGCCAGCAGCTTAGCGCTTCCAGGTCGCCGGGAGACCCAGTACTTC	CASSLALPGRRETQYF
NA	TRBV15	TRBJ1-3	TGTGCCACCAGCAGAGTGGGCATCTCTGGAAACACCATATATTTT	CATSRVGISGNTIYF
TRBD1	TRBV27	TRBJ1-2	TGTGCCAGCAAACTTGGCAGGGGGCTTGGGGGCTACACCTTC	CASKLGRGLGGYTF
TRBD2	TRBV27	TRBJ2-1	TGTGCCAGCAGTCCGTATAGCGGGAACTACAATGAGCAGTTCTTC	CASSPYSGNYNEQFF
NA	TRBV10-3	TRBJ2-7	TGTGCCATTACACCTAACCGGGACTTAAGCTCCTACGAGCAGTACTTC	CAITPNRDLSSYEQYF
TRBD2	TRBV18	TRBJ2-7	TGTGCCAGCTCTGAGACTAGCGGCCTCCTTTACGAGCAGTACTTC	CASSETSGLLYEQYF
TRBD2	TRBV6-1	TRBJ2-7	TGTGCCAGCAGTAGGGAGCGGGAGAGCTACGAGCAGTACTTC	CASSRERESYEQYF
TRBD1	TRBV7-7	TRBJ2-7	TGTGCCAGCAGCTCGGACAGGGAACGAGAGCAGTACTTC	CASSSDREREQYF
TRBD2	TRBV7-6	TRBJ2-3	TGTGCCAGCAGCTTAGTTTCTAGCGGGAGGTCGACAGATACGCAGTATTTT	CASSLVSSGRSTDTQYF